This TCR beta chain was sequenced during a study of tumor-infiltrating lymphocytes in primary liver carcinoma. A primer in the constant region served to generate TCR beta cDNA from approximately 450 ng of total RNA. Nested multiplex PCR, run for three rounds with slightly modified ARM-PCR, yielded TCR beta libraries. TRBV1-TRBV30 forward primers paired with a C-beta reverse primer drove the first two PCR rounds, about 9 cycles each. Using its own MiXCR run on the multiplex PCR reads, TCRdb lists one record per CDR3 protein. The sample has about 300,000 distinct CDR3 sequences; more than 55% are singletons. Germline DNA was also extracted, and blood RNA was taken from unsorted whole blood. This clonotype was seen only once. The CDR3 is 13 amino acids. CDR1 and CDR2 from the germline V gene are LNHDA and SQIVND (reference sequence). Between the trimmed V and J ends, which lost 5 bases and 4 bases, there was a span of 10 bases.

V is TRBV19 and J is TRBJ2-3; D is possibly TRBD1 (5 bases). The TCR originated in a man aged 40-49 years with primary liver carcinoma and hepatitis B virus infection. The sequencing input was peripheral blood. For the CDR3, the DNA is TGTGCCAGTAGTGTCCAGGGCTCAGATACGCAGTATTTT. It yields the protein CASSVQGSDTQYF.